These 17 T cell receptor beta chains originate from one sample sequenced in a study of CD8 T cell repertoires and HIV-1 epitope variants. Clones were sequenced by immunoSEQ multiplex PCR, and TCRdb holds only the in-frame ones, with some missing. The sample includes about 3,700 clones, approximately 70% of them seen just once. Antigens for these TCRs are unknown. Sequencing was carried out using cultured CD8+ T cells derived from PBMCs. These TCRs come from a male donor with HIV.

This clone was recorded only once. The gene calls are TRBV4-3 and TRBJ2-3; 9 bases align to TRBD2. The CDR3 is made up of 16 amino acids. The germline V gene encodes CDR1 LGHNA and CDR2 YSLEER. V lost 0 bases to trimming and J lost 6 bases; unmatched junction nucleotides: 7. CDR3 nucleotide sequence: TGCGCCAGCAGCCAAGAGGGCGGGGGGGAGCACGATACGCAGTATTTT. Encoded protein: CASSQEGGGEHDTQYF.

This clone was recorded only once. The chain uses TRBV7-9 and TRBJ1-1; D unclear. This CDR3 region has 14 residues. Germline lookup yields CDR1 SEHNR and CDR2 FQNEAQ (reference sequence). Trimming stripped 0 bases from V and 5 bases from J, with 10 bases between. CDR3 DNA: TGTGCCAGCAGCTTAGCGGTGGTGGGAACTGAAGCTTTCTTT. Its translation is CASSLAVVGTEAFF. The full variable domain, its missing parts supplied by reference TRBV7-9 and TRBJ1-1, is DTGVSQNPRHKITKRGQNVTFRCDPISEHNRLYWYRQTLGQGPEFLTYFQNEAQLEKSRLLSDRFSAERPKGSFSTLEIQRTEQGDSAMYLCASSLAVVGTEAFFGQGTRLTVV.

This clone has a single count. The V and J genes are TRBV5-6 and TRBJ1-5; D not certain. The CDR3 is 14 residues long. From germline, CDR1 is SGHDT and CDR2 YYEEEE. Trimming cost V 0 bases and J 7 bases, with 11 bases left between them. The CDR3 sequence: CASSLAEARQPQHF. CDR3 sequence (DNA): TGTGCCAGCAGCTTGGCCGAGGCCCGACAGCCCCAGCATTTT.

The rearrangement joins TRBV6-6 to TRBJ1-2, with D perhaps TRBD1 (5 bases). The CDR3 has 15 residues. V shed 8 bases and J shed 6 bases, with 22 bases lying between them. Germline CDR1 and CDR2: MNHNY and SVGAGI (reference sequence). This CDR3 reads CASGGDGAELHGYTF. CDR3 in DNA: TGTGCCAGCGGCGGGGACGGTGCCGAGTTGCATGGCTACACCTTC.

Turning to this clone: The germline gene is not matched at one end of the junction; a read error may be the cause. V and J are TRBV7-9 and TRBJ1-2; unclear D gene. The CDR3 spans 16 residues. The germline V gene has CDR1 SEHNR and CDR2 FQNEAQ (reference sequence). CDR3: CASSQDPPDLDYGYTF. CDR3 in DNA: TGCGCCAGCAGCCAAGATCCCCCAGACTTGGACTATGGCTACACCTTC. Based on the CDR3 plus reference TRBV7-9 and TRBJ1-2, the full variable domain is DTGVSQNPRHKITKRGQNVTFRCDPISEHNRLYWYRQTLGQGPEFLTYFQNEAQLEKSRLLSDRFSAERPKGSFSTLEIQRTEQGDSAMYLCASSQDPPDLDYGYTFGSGTRLTVV.

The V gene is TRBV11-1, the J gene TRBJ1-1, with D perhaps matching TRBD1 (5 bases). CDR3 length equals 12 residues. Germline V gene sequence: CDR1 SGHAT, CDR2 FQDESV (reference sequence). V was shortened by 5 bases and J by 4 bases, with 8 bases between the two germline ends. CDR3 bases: TGTGCCAGCAGCGGGGGTTCCACTGAAGCTTTCTTT. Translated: CASSGGSTEAFF.

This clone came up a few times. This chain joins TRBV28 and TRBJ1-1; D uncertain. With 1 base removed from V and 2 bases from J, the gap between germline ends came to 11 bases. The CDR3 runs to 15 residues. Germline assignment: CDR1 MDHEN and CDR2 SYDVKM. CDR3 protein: CASSLLSGTNTEAFF. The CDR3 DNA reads TGTGCCAGCAGTTTATTGTCAGGAACTAACACTGAAGCTTTCTTT.

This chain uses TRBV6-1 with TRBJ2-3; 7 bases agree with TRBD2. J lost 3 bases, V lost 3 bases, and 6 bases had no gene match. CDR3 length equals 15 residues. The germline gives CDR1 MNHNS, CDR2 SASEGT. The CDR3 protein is CASSDRWEGTDTQYF. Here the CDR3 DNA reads TGTGCCAGCAGTGATAGGTGGGAGGGAACAGATACGCAGTATTTT.

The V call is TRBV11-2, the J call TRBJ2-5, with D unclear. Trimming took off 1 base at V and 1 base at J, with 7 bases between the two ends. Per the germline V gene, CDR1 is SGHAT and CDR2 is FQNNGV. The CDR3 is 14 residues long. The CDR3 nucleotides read TGTGCCAGCAGCTTAGTAGGAGTCCAAGAGACCCAGTACTTC. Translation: CASSLVGVQETQYF.

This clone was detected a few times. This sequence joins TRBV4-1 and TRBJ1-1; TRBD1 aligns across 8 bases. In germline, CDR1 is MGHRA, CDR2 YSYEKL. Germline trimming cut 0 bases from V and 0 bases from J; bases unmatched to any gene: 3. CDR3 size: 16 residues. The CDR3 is CASSQDRTGMNTEAFF. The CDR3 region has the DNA TGCGCCAGCAGCCAAGATAGGACAGGGATGAACACTGAAGCTTTCTTT.

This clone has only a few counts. In DNA form, the CDR3 reads TGTGCCAGCAGCTTAAGCACAACTAGCGATGAGCAGTTCTTC. Encoded protein: CASSLSTTSDEQFF. The chain joins TRBV7-9 to TRBJ2-1, with TRBD2 matching over 7 bases. The CDR3 totals 14 residues. The V gene end was trimmed by 2 bases and the J gene end by 8 bases; junction bases not matched to a gene: 6. CDR1 is SEHNR, CDR2 FQNEAQ, per germline (reference sequence).

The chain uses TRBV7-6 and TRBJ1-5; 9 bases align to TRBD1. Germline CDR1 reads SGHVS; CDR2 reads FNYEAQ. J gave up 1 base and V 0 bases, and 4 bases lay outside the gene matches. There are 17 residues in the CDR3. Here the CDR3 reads CASSLAVGQGSNQPQHF. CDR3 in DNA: TGTGCCAGCAGCTTAGCGGTGGGACAGGGAAGCAATCAGCCCCAGCATTTT.

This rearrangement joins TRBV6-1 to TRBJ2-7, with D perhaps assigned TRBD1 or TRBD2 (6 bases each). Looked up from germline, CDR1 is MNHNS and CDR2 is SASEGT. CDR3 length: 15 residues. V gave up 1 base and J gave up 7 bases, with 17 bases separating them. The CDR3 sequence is CASSEDGGGMWEQYF. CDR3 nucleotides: TGTGCCAGCAGTGAAGATGGAGGGGGGATGTGGGAGCAGTACTTC.

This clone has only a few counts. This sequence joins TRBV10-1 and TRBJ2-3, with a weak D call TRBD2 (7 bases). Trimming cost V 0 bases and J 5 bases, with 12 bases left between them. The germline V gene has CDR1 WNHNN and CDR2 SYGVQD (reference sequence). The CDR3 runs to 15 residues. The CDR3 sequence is CASSESGGPGDTQYF. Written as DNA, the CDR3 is TGCGCCAGCAGTGAGTCGGGGGGGCCGGGAGATACGCAGTATTTT.

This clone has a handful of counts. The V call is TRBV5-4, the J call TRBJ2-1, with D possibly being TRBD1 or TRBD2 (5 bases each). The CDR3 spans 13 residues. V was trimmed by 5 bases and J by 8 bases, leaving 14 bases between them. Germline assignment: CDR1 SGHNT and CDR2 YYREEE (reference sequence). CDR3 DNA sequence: TGTGCCAGCAGTTTCCTCAGAGGGGATGAGCAGTTCTTC. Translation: CASSFLRGDEQFF.

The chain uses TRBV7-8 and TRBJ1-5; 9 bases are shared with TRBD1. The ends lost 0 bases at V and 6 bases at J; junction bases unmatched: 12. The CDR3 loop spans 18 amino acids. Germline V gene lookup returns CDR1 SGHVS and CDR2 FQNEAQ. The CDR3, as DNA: TGTGCCAGCAGCTTAGCCGGGGCCACAGGGGGCATGGGTCAGCCCCAGCATTTT. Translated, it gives CASSLAGATGGMGQPQHF.

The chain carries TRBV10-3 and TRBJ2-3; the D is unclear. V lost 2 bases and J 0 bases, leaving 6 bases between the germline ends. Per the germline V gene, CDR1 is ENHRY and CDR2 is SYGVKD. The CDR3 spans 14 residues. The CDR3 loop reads CAISETVSTDTQYF. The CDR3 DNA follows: TGTGCCATCAGTGAGACTGTTAGCACAGATACGCAGTATTTT.